This T cell receptor beta chain was captured in a study of T cell changes during pregnancy in multiple sclerosis. CDR1 and CDR2 (germline): MGHRA, YSYEKL. V was cut by 3 bases and J by 0 bases, with 12 bases left in between. This CDR3 region has 16 residues. The protocol was immunoSEQ multiplex PCR, while the TCRdb copy is restricted to in-frame clones and leaves out a portion. The table has about 70,000 clones, roughly 94% seen once. This chain uses TRBV4-1 with TRBJ2-1, with D unclear. The clonotype was recovered from a female donor with multiple sclerosis, enrolled in a pregnancy study. The input for sequencing was peripheral blood, taken in the third trimester of pregnancy. The CDR3 protein is CASSQSSWSSYNEQFF. The CDR3 region has the DNA TGCGCCAGCAGCCAGAGTAGCTGGAGCTCCTACAATGAGCAGTTCTTC.